Presented here are 19 T cell receptor beta chains from one specimen sequenced in a study of blood T cell repertoires in COVID-19 (dated by TCRdb to about 2020). Libraries were constructed by the immunoSEQ multiplex PCR assay. Here the immuneACCESS table is served through TCRdb, limited to in-frame sequences with V and J called. Missing clones are a known gap in these copies; in checked studies unresolved V genes cover under half, and the rest lacks a known reason. The table for this sample lists about 77,000 clones; approximately 90% of them were counted only once. The biggest ten clones account for almost 7% of the sample. The specimen was peripheral blood. The receptors stem from a woman of 80 years or more with acute or convalescent COVID-19.

The genes are TRBV18 and TRBJ2-1; a weak D match, TRBD2 (5 bases). The CDR3 has 14 amino acids. Germline V gene lookup returns CDR1 KGHSH and CDR2 LQKENI. The ends were cut back, 5 bases at V and 6 bases at J, with 14 bases in the middle. This CDR3 reads CASSVTGKANEQFF. Here the CDR3 DNA reads TGTGCCAGCTCAGTAACGGGGAAGGCCAATGAGCAGTTCTTC.

The gene calls are TRBV29-1 and TRBJ2-5, with D possibly TRBD2 on 6 matching bases. The V end was cut by 5 bases, the J end by 0 bases, with 16 bases between. The CDR3 length is 15 residues. Germline V gives CDR1 SQVTM, CDR2 ANQGSEA. DNA of the CDR3: TGCAGCGTTTTAAGGTTAGGCGGGAACCAAGAGACCCAGTACTTC. This translates into CSVLRLGGNQETQYF.

The CDR3 DNA reads as TGCGCCAGCAGCTTGGGGGGCGGTATAAACACAGATACGCAGTATTTT. It codes for CASSLGGGINTDTQYF. The gene calls are TRBV5-1 and TRBJ2-3; D may be TRBD1 (5 bases). The V gene's germline CDR1 is SGHRS and CDR2 YFSETQ. V was pared by 0 bases and J by 2 bases, with 13 bases between. The CDR3 runs to 16 residues.

V and J are TRBV5-1 and TRBJ2-7; 9 nucleotides match TRBD2. Germline CDR1 is SGHRS and CDR2 is YFSETQ. After removal of 2 bases from V and 4 bases from J, the junction contained 4 bases not matched to a gene. This CDR3 comprises 14 residues. The CDR3 here is CASSFETSGYEQYF. The CDR3 DNA sequence: TGCGCCAGCAGCTTCGAGACTAGCGGTTACGAGCAGTACTTC. The entire variable domain, with the rest obtained from reference TRBV5-1 and TRBJ2-7, is as follows: KAGVTQTPRYLIKTRGQQVTLSCSPISGHRSVSWYQQTPGQGLQFLFEYFSETQRNKGNFPGRFSGRQFSNSRSEMNVSTLELGDSALYLCASSFETSGYEQYFGPGTRLTVT.

This sequence joins TRBV7-3 and TRBJ2-1, with TRBD2 matching over 11 bases. The germline V gene encodes CDR1 SGHTA and CDR2 FQGTGA. This CDR3 has 16 amino acids. Losses at the gene ends were 4 bases for V and 2 bases for J; bases not matched to a gene: 4. The CDR3 nucleotides read TGTGCCAGCAGCTCCTTAGCGGGAGGGGCCTACAATGAGCAGTTCTTC. Translating it yields CASSSLAGGAYNEQFF.

The chain has TRBV19 and TRBJ1-5; D uncertain. The CDR3 spans 15 residues. Per germline, CDR1 LNHDA and CDR2 SQIVND (reference sequence). V was shortened by 3 bases and J by 3 bases, with 12 bases between the two germline ends. The CDR3 DNA follows: TGTGCCAGTAGTATGGAGGGTTCAGTCAATCAGCCCCAGCATTTT. Protein: CASSMEGSVNQPQHF.

This clone has a single count. The rearrangement joins TRBV7-2 to TRBJ1-1; D is unresolved. Germline assignment: CDR1 SGHTA and CDR2 FQGNSA. Trimming pared 2 bases from V and 1 base from J, leaving 5 bases between. The CDR3 covers 13 residues. This CDR3 is CASSLIRNTEAFF. The CDR3 nucleotides are TGTGCCAGCAGCTTAATCAGGAACACTGAAGCTTTCTTT.

The rearrangement joins TRBV27 to TRBJ2-1; TRBD1 agrees at 9 bases. This CDR3 has 16 residues. Trimming took 0 bases from V and 3 from J; bases not matched to a gene: 3. CDR1 is MNHEY and CDR2 is SMNVEV in the germline V gene (reference sequence). CDR3 coding DNA: TGTGCCAGCAGTTTATCGAAGACAGGGGGCTACAATGAGCAGTTCTTC. It translates to CASSLSKTGGYNEQFF.

V is TRBV2 and J is TRBJ1-4, with 7 positions matching TRBD1. There are 14 residues in the CDR3. The germline V gene has CDR1 SNHLY and CDR2 FYNNEI. Unmatched junction bases numbered 8, after V lost 9 bases and J lost 4 bases. CDR3 DNA sequence: TGTGCCAGTTTACCGACAGGGTATAATGAAAAACTGTTTTTT. It is translated as CASLPTGYNEKLFF.

The rearrangement uses TRBV19 and TRBJ2-7; 10 bases are a match to TRBD2. J lost 3 bases, V lost 5 bases, and 4 bases had no gene match. The CDR3 has 14 amino acids. CDR1 and CDR2 from the germline V gene are LNHDA and SQIVND (reference sequence). The DNA for the CDR3 is TGTGCCAGTAGTCGAGGACTAGCGGACTACGAGCAGTACTTC. Amino acids: CASSRGLADYEQYF.

The chain has TRBV14 and TRBJ1-2; D remains unclear. Trimming took off 1 base at V and 8 bases at J, with 11 bases between the two ends. CDR3 size: 13 residues. Germline CDR1 is SGHDN and CDR2 is FVKESK. CDR3 loop: CASSQAREWGYTF. The CDR3 bases are TGTGCCAGCAGCCAAGCCCGGGAGTGGGGCTACACCTTC. Looking up the rest from reference TRBV14 and TRBJ1-2 gives the full variable domain: EAGVTQFPSHSVIEKGQTVTLRCDPISGHDNLYWYRRVMGKEIKFLLHFVKESKQDESGMPNNRFLAERTGGTYSTLKVQPAELEDSGVYFCASSQAREWGYTFGSGTRLTVV.

This rearrangement joins TRBV7-2 to TRBJ2-7; D is uncertain. Trimming took off 4 bases at V and 5 bases at J, with 9 bases between the two ends. The germline gives CDR1 SGHTA, CDR2 FQGNSA. The CDR3 runs 12 residues. CDR3 residues: CASSYNNNEQYF. In DNA, the CDR3 is TGTGCCAGCAGCTACAACAACAACGAGCAGTACTTC.

The chain recombines TRBV6-2 or TRBV6-3 with TRBJ1-2; possible D gene TRBD1, 5 bases. The CDR3 length is 16 residues. Per the germline V gene, CDR1 is MNHEY and CDR2 is SVGEGT. V lost 0 bases to trimming and J lost 2 bases, with 13 bases between them. CDR3 sequence (DNA): TGTGCCAGCAGTTACTCCGGACAATTGGGGAACTATGGCTACACCTTC. Amino acid sequence: CASSYSGQLGNYGYTF.

This rearrangement joins TRBV15 to TRBJ1-1, with a weak D call TRBD1 (5 bases). Germline V gene sequence: CDR1 LNHNV, CDR2 YYDKDF (reference sequence). The ends were cut back, 5 bases at V and 3 bases at J, with 19 bases in the middle. This CDR3 region has 16 residues. The CDR3 loop is CATSFGSPRGDTEAFF. CDR3 in DNA: TGTGCCACCAGCTTCGGGAGCCCGCGAGGGGACACTGAAGCTTTCTTT. The full variable domain, its missing parts supplied by reference TRBV15 and TRBJ1-1, is DAMVIQNPRYQVTQFGKPVTLSCSQTLNHNVMYWYQQKSSQAPKLLFHYYDKDFNNEADTPDNFQSRRPNTSFCFLDIRSPGLGDTAMYLCATSFGSPRGDTEAFFGQGTRLTVV.

This chain uses TRBV18 with TRBJ1-5, with 11 positions matching TRBD1. Germline CDR1 KGHSH, CDR2 LQKENI. The CDR3 runs 14 residues. V lost 5 bases, J lost 7 bases, and 4 bases stayed unmatched. For the CDR3, the DNA is TGTGCCAGCTCAGGACAGGGGGCGGGACAGCCCCAGCATTTT. The encoded protein is CASSGQGAGQPQHF. The full variable domain, in which reference TRBV18 and TRBJ1-5 provide the parts outside the CDR3, is NAGVMQNPRHLVRRRGQEARLRCSPMKGHSHVYWYRQLPEEGLKFMVYLQKENIIDESGMPKERFSAEFPKEGPSILRIQQVVRGDSAAYFCASSGQGAGQPQHFGDGTRLSIL.

The rearrangement uses TRBV7-6 and TRBJ2-2; TRBD2 agrees at 12 bases. V trimming: 5 bases; J trimming: 0 bases; junction bases outside the gene matches: 16. From germline, CDR1 is SGHVS and CDR2 FNYEAQ. This CDR3 comprises 21 residues. CDR3 sequence (DNA): TGTGCCAGCAGCCCTAGGGGAAGGACTAGCGGGATAAGCGCGAACACCGGGGAGCTGTTTTTT. Residues: CASSPRGRTSGISANTGELFF. Full variable domain (rest looked up from reference TRBV7-6 and TRBJ2-2): GAGVSQSPRYKVTKRGQDVALRCDPISGHVSLYWYRQALGQGPEFLTYFNYEAQQDKSGLPNDRFSAERPEGSISTLTIQRTEQRDSAMYRCASSPRGRTSGISANTGELFFGEGSRLTVL.

The J gene is TRBJ2-4, the V gene TRBV19; possibly TRBD1 for D (6 bases). The CDR3 is made up of 13 amino acids. V lost 4 bases to trimming and J lost 8 bases, with 12 bases between them. Germline V gives CDR1 LNHDA, CDR2 SQIVND (reference sequence). This CDR3 reads CASSKGRGDIQYF. DNA of the CDR3: TGTGCCAGTAGTAAGGGCAGGGGTGACATTCAGTACTTC.

CDR3 in amino acids: CASSLVGETQYF. The CDR3, as DNA: TGTGCCAGCAGTTTAGTGGGCGAGACCCAGTACTTC. The rearrangement links TRBV12-3 or TRBV12-4 to TRBJ2-5; D remains ambiguous. V gave up 1 base and J gave up 5 bases, with 5 bases separating them. This CDR3 has 12 residues.

This clone was counted only a few times. The rearrangement uses TRBV3-1 (or the pseudogene TRBV3-2) and TRBJ2-1; D unresolved. The V gene's germline CDR1 is LGHDT and CDR2 YNNKEL (reference sequence). This CDR3 spans 14 amino acids. V gave up 10 bases and J gave up 0 bases, with 13 bases separating them. CDR3 DNA sequence: TGTGCCACCCAAAGTCCCAGCTCCTACAATGAGCAGTTCTTC. It specifies CATQSPSSYNEQFF.